This T cell receptor (beta chain) originates from a study of human T cells and chemical hapten exposure. The time point was: patch test 2, 6 weeks after DPC sensitization. Treatment: therapeutic diphenylcyclopropenone sensitization with weekly scalp DPC. Every patch test was put on after a blood sample was taken. Germline assignment: CDR1 LGHNA and CDR2 YSLEER. V lost 5 bases, J lost 0 bases, and 17 bases lay in between. The CDR3 has 17 residues. TCRdb re-derived calls from the RACE reads in MiXCR, one entry per CDR3 protein. The sample consists of 360,000 or so distinct CDR3 sequences, over 6% of them appearing once. This clonotype was observed a few times.

The material sequenced was whole blood, taken in connection with sensitization to the hapten diphenylcyclopropenone (DPC). The TCR sequence derives from a woman between 18 and 30 years old with alopecia areata. Some clones in this sample may be carry-over from other donors' samples. The V gene is TRBV4-3, the J gene TRBJ2-4; D might be TRBD1 (5 bases). CDR3 protein: CASSLHRQFLAKNIQYF. The CDR3 DNA sequence: TGCGCCAGCAGCTTACACCGACAGTTTTTAGCCAAAAACATTCAGTACTTC.